The T cell receptor (beta chain) under discussion was sequenced for a study of blood T cell repertoires in COVID-19. Background on the study: The origin of the acute and convalescent COVID-19 samples was the United States, Italy and Spain. T cells, B-cell-depleted T cells, or PBMCs supplied cDNA or gDNA.

The authors' processing: Estimation of nucleated cell counts relied on the amplification of reference gene primers. Repertoires were generated with immunoSEQ multiplex PCR, while TCRdb's copy carries only in-frame clones and drops some. V, J and clone size reflect that table, while D and trimming were determined from the DNA. Altogether 100,000 to 150,000 clones are present, 84% being singletons, with the ten largest covering more than 1.4%. The V gene's germline CDR1 is GTSNPN and CDR2 SVGIG (reference sequence). The CDR3 spans 15 residues. V shed 0 bases and J 7 bases; nucleotides not matched to a gene: 8.

The specimen sequenced was peripheral blood. The clonotype originates from a man aged 55 to 69 with acute or convalescent COVID-19. The rearrangement uses TRBV30 and TRBJ2-1; the match to TRBD2 covers 8 bases. As DNA, the CDR3 is TGTGCCTGGAGTGTAGGAGCGGGGGCTTTTAATGAGCAGTTCTTC. Translation gives CAWSVGAGAFNEQFF.